The 24 T cell receptor beta chains below all came from one sample that was sequenced in a study of cytomegalovirus exposure and HLA in healthy donors. The PCR had 60 Vbeta and 13 Jbeta primers. Here immunoSEQ multiplex PCR was the method, and the copy in TCRdb shows in-frame clones only, minus some. In all, the sample yields some 130,000 clones. Sequences were obtained from PBMCs. All receptors come from a man aged 18 to 30 in good health and CMV-seronegative.

This chain links TRBV13 with TRBJ2-4; D may be TRBD1 (5 bases). The V gene's germline CDR1 is PRHDT and CDR2 FYEKMQ (reference sequence). This CDR3 is built from 13 residues. V was shortened by 8 bases and J by 1 base, with 9 bases between the two germline ends. The DNA of the CDR3 is TGTGCCAGCCAAGGGGCGGCCAAAAACATTCAGTACTTC. It translates to CASQGAAKNIQYF.

The V gene is TRBV7-9, the J gene TRBJ2-7; TRBD1 aligns across 8 bases. CDR3 length equals 14 residues. V gave up 4 bases and J gave up 7 bases; unmatched junction bases: 9. Germline V gene sequence: CDR1 SEHNR, CDR2 FQNEAQ (reference sequence). CDR3 nucleotide sequence: TGTGCCAGCAGCTCACAAAGGGACAGGTATGAGCAGTACTTC. Encoded protein: CASSSQRDRYEQYF.

This chain links TRBV28 with TRBJ2-5; D perhaps matches TRBD1 (5 bases). This CDR3 has 12 residues. Per the germline V gene, CDR1 is MDHEN and CDR2 is SYDVKM. The V end was cut by 1 base, the J end by 7 bases, with 7 bases between. This CDR3 is CASSLSRGTQYF. CDR3 sequence (DNA): TGTGCCAGCAGTTTATCAAGGGGGACCCAGTACTTC.

The CDR3 DNA reads as TGTGCCAGCAGTGTTGGGGACAGGGTATACGAGCAGTACTTC. Translated, it gives CASSVGDRVYEQYF. This chain uses TRBV25-1 with TRBJ2-7; TRBD1 agrees at 9 bases. The ends lost 4 bases at V and 4 bases at J; junction bases unmatched: 5. Germline V gene sequence: CDR1 MGHDK, CDR2 SYGVNS. The CDR3 is 14 amino acids.

V and J are TRBV7-2 and TRBJ2-3; maybe TRBD1 (6 bases). Looked up from germline, CDR1 is SGHTA and CDR2 is FQGNSA. The CDR3 length is 14 residues. The V end lost 6 bases, the J end lost 4 bases, and 14 bases lay between the germline ends. The CDR3 DNA reads TGTGCCAGCAGACCCGGGACATCGGCAGATACGCAGTATTTT. Its protein product is CASRPGTSADTQYF.

This sequence joins TRBV10-3 and TRBJ2-3, with 7 positions matching TRBD2. The CDR3 sequence is 14 residues long. With V trimmed by 10 bases and J by 4 bases, 11 bases remained unmatched. CDR1 is ENHRY, CDR2 SYGVKD, per germline. The CDR3 spells CATTKTGGSDTQYF. CDR3 DNA: TGTGCCACCACTAAAACCGGGGGGTCAGATACGCAGTATTTT.

The chain links TRBV5-6 to TRBJ1-2, with no clear D. Germline CDR1 SGHDT, CDR2 YYEEEE. V gave up 1 base and J gave up 0 bases, with 10 bases separating them. The CDR3 length is 15 residues. The chain's CDR3 is CASSLTGQANYGYTF. The CDR3 bases are TGTGCCAGCAGCTTGACTGGTCAAGCTAACTATGGCTACACCTTC.

V usage is TRBV27 and J usage is TRBJ2-5, with D perhaps TRBD1 (5 bases). Germline CDR1 is MNHEY and CDR2 is SMNVEV (reference sequence). Trimming cost V 0 bases and J 7 bases, with 18 bases left between them. The CDR3 contains 16 residues. CDR3 nucleotide sequence: TGTGCCAGCAGTTTATCGTTAGGGTCCCTGCAGGGGACCCAGTACTTC. This sequence encodes CASSLSLGSLQGTQYF.

The chain has TRBV18 and TRBJ1-1; tentatively, D is TRBD1 (6 bases). V lost 4 bases and J lost 1, with 7 bases in between. Germline V gene sequence: CDR1 KGHSH, CDR2 LQKENI. The CDR3 loop spans 13 amino acids. DNA for the CDR3: TGTGCCAGCTCACGGACAGCGAACACTGAAGCTTTCTTT. It encodes CASSRTANTEAFF.

The chain is built from TRBV19 and TRBJ2-1, with 9 bases lining up with TRBD1. Per germline, CDR1 LNHDA and CDR2 SQIVND (reference sequence). The CDR3 loop spans 20 amino acids. V dropped 4 bases and J dropped 4; count of bases not matched to a gene: 20. The CDR3 reads CASSSGLGQGLRGSYNEQFF. The CDR3 nucleotides are TGTGCCAGTAGTAGCGGTTTGGGACAGGGTCTCCGTGGGTCTTACAATGAGCAGTTCTTC. Full variable domain (missing parts from reference TRBV19 and TRBJ2-1): DGGITQSPKYLFRKEGQNVTLSCEQNLNHDAMYWYRQDPGQGLRLIYYSQIVNDFQKGDIAEGYSVSREKKESFPLTVTSAQKNPTAFYLCASSSGLGQGLRGSYNEQFFGPGTRLTVL.

CDR3 in DNA: TGTGCCAGCAGCCCCGGGTCCAAAGAGCAGTACTTC. This codes for CASSPGSKEQYF. The rearrangement links TRBV7-9 to TRBJ2-7; D is unresolved. The V gene's germline CDR1 is SEHNR and CDR2 FQNEAQ (reference sequence). The CDR3 loop spans 12 amino acids. The V gene lost 5 bases and the J gene lost 7 bases, with 12 bases spanning the gap.

In DNA, the CDR3 is TGTGCCAGCAGTTTGGATCAGGGTCGAGCTAACTATGGCTACACCTTC. As protein: CASSLDQGRANYGYTF. The chain couples TRBV6-6 to TRBJ1-2; tentative D call: TRBD1 (5 bases). Between the trimmed V and J ends, which lost 4 bases and 0 bases, there was a span of 15 bases. Per the germline V gene, CDR1 is MNHNY and CDR2 is SVGAGI (reference sequence). The CDR3 has 16 amino acids.

This chain links TRBV6-1 with TRBJ1-5; D may be TRBD1 (6 bases). With 4 bases removed from V and 1 base from J, the gap between germline ends came to 23 bases. The CDR3 length is 19 residues. Germline-derived CDR1 and CDR2 are MNHNS and SASEGT. The CDR3 sequence: CASSVSRGSRIDSNQPQHF. The CDR3 bases are TGTGCCAGCAGTGTCTCCAGGGGTAGTCGAATTGACAGCAATCAGCCCCAGCATTTT.

V and J are TRBV9 and TRBJ2-1; weak D call: TRBD2 (5 bases). This CDR3 is built from 14 residues. Germline assignment: CDR1 SGDLS and CDR2 YYNGEE. V was clipped by 5 bases and J by 3 bases, with 12 bases between them. This CDR3 is CASSAAGFYNEQFF. CDR3 nucleotide sequence: TGTGCCAGCAGTGCTGCGGGCTTCTACAATGAGCAGTTCTTC.

Here the CDR3 reads CASRTAGLNGETQYF. CDR3 bases: TGTGCCAGCAGGACCGCGGGACTCAATGGGGAGACCCAGTACTTC. The chain combines TRBV28 with TRBJ2-5; possibly TRBD2 for D (6 bases). Trimming stripped 6 bases from V and 5 bases from J, with 19 bases between. This CDR3 is built from 15 residues. Germline assignment: CDR1 MDHEN and CDR2 SYDVKM.

J is TRBJ2-7 and V is TRBV21-1; TRBD1, the table's D call, was not compared with the DNA. TRBV21-1 is noted as a pseudogene. CDR3 length: 13 residues. CDR3 sequence: CASSVKQGMKQYF. The CDR3 DNA follows: TGTGCCAGCAGCGTGAAACAGGGGATGAAGCAGTACTTC.

The DNA for the CDR3 is TGTGCCAGCAGTAGCGAGGGACAGGGATTTGGCTACACCTTC. Translating it yields CASSSEGQGFGYTF. The J gene is TRBJ1-2, the V gene TRBV2; 9 bases are shared with TRBD1. The CDR3 spans 14 residues. V shed 5 bases and J 7 bases; nucleotides not matched to a gene: 8. Per germline, CDR1 SNHLY and CDR2 FYNNEI.

The chain couples TRBV9 to TRBJ2-1; the D is unclear. Germline CDR1 and CDR2: SGDLS and YYNGEE. The CDR3 length is 18 residues. Trimming pared 0 bases from V and 7 bases from J, leaving 23 bases between. CDR3 residues: CASSVAGVAAPAENEQFF. The CDR3 DNA reads TGTGCCAGCAGCGTAGCTGGAGTAGCAGCCCCCGCTGAGAATGAGCAGTTCTTC.

V and J are TRBV2 and TRBJ2-1; 11 positions agree with TRBD2. Germline V gives CDR1 SNHLY, CDR2 FYNNEI. The CDR3 extends over 17 amino acids. V dropped 7 bases and J dropped 9; count of bases not matched to a gene: 17. In nucleotides, the CDR3 is TGTGCCAGCATCGTTACAATAGCGGGAGGGCCGGATCGTGAGCAGTTCTTC. It specifies CASIVTIAGGPDREQFF.

The chain links TRBV6-1 to TRBJ2-7; 9 bases are shared with TRBD1. The junction had 5 bases not matched to a gene; V was cut back by 6 bases and J by 5 bases. CDR1 MNHNS and CDR2 SASEGT come from the germline V gene. CDR3 length equals 13 residues. This CDR3 is CASRITGGDEQYF. The CDR3 DNA reads TGTGCCAGCAGGATTACAGGGGGCGACGAGCAGTACTTC.

This sequence joins TRBV7-6 and TRBJ2-2; D unclear. The germline V gene has CDR1 SGHVS and CDR2 FNYEAQ. Trimming took off 3 bases at V and 0 bases at J, with 8 bases between the two ends. The CDR3 contains 15 residues. CDR3 sequence (DNA): TGTGCCAGCAGCTTCGTTCAGACGAACACCGGGGAGCTGTTTTTT. The encoded protein is CASSFVQTNTGELFF.

The CDR3, as DNA: TGTGCCAGCAGATTGGGACTAGCGGGAATTAATGAGCAGTTCTTC. Translated: CASRLGLAGINEQFF. The chain uses TRBV27 and TRBJ2-1, with TRBD2 matching 13 bases. The CDR3 is 15 amino acids. The germline CDR1 and CDR2 sequences are MNHEY and SMNVEV (reference sequence). After removal of 6 bases from V and 7 bases from J, the junction contained 6 bases not matched to a gene.

The V gene is TRBV5-1, the J gene TRBJ2-5; TRBD1 aligns across 8 bases. Trimming cost V 5 bases and J 3 bases; bases outside gene matches: 6. CDR1 is SGHRS, CDR2 YFSETQ, per germline. The CDR3 has 14 amino acids. Here the CDR3 reads CASSSGTGKETQYF. The DNA for the CDR3 is TGCGCCAGCAGTTCCGGGACAGGAAAAGAGACCCAGTACTTC.

The chain employs TRBV6-1 and TRBJ1-1; D gene uncertain. This CDR3 comprises 13 residues. The V gene lost 4 bases and the J gene lost 0 bases, with 6 bases spanning the gap. CDR1 and CDR2 (germline): MNHNS, SASEGT. The CDR3 protein is CASSGRMNTEAFF. DNA for the CDR3: TGTGCCAGCAGTGGGCGGATGAACACTGAAGCTTTCTTT.